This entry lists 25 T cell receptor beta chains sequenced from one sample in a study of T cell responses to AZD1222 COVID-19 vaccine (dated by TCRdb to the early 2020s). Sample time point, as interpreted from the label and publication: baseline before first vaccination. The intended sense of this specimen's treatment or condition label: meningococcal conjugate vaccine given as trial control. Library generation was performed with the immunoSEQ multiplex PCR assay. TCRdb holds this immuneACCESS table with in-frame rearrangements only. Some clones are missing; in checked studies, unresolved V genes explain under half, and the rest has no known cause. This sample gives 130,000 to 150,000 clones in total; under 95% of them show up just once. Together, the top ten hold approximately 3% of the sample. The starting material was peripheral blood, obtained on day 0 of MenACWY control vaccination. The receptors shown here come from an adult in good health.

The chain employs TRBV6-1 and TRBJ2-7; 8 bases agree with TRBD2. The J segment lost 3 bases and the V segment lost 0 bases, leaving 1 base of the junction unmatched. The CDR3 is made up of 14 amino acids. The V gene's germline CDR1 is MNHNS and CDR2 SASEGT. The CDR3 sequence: CASSEAAGGYEQYF. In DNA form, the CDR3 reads TGTGCCAGCAGTGAAGCGGCGGGAGGCTACGAGCAGTACTTC.

CDR3 sequence: CASSLAQLDEAFF. As DNA, the CDR3 is TGTGCCAGCAGCTTGGCCCAGTTAGATGAAGCTTTCTTT. The chain links TRBV5-4 to TRBJ1-1; no definite D call. CDR1 is SGHNT, CDR2 YYREEE, per germline (reference sequence). The V and J ends lost 0 bases and 7 bases respectively, with 10 bases between them. CDR3 size: 13 residues.

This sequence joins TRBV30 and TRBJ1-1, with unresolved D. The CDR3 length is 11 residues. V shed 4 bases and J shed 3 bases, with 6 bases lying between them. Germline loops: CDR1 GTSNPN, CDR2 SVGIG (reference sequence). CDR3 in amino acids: CAWIQYTEAFF. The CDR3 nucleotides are TGTGCCTGGATACAGTACACTGAAGCTTTCTTT.

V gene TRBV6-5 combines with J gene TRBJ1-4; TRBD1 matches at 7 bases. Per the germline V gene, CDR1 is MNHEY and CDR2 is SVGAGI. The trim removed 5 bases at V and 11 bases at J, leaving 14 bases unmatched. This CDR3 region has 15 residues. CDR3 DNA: TGTGCCAGCAGTCCCATGGGGCAGGGGGTATCGAAACTGTTTTTT. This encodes CASSPMGQGVSKLFF.

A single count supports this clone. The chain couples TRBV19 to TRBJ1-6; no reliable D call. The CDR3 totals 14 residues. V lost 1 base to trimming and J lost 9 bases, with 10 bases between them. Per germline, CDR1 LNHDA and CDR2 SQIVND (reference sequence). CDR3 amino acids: CASSIGGFSSPLHF. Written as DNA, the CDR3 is TGTGCCAGTAGTATAGGAGGGTTCAGTTCACCCCTCCACTTT.

CDR3 nucleotide sequence: TGCGCCAGCAGCTCCGGGTGGGCAGGCAACTATGGCTACACCTTC. As protein: CASSSGWAGNYGYTF. V is TRBV5-1 and J is TRBJ1-2, with D unresolved. The CDR3 runs 15 residues. Trimming took 3 bases from V and 2 from J, leaving 14 bases between them. Germline CDR1 and CDR2: SGHRS and YFSETQ. Based on the CDR3 plus reference TRBV5-1 and TRBJ1-2, the full variable domain is KAGVTQTPRYLIKTRGQQVTLSCSPISGHRSVSWYQQTPGQGLQFLFEYFSETQRNKGNFPGRFSGRQFSNSRSEMNVSTLELGDSALYLCASSSGWAGNYGYTFGSGTRLTVV.

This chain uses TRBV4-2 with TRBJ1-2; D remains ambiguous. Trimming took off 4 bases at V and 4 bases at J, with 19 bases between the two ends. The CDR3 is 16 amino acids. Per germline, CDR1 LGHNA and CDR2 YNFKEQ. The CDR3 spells CASSPTLRQTPYGYTF. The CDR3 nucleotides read TGTGCCAGCAGCCCGACCCTCCGGCAGACTCCCTATGGCTACACCTTC.

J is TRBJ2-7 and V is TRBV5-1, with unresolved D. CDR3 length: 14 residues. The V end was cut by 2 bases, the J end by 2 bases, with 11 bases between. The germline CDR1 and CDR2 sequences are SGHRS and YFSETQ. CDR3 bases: TGCGCCAGCAGCTTCGACGGCGGAGCCTACGAGCAGTACTTC. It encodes CASSFDGGAYEQYF.

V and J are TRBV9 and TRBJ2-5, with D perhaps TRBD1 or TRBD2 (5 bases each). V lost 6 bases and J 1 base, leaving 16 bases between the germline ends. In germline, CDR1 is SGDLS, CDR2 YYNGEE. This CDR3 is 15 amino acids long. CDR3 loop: CASTIGWGRQETQYF. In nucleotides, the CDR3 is TGTGCCAGCACGATCGGTTGGGGACGCCAAGAGACCCAGTACTTC.

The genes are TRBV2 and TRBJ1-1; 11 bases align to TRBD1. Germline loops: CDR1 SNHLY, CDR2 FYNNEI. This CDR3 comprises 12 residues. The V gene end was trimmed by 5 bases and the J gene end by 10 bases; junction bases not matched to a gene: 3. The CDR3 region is CASSPGQGGAFF. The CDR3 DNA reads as TGTGCCAGCAGTCCGGGACAGGGGGGAGCTTTCTTT.

CDR3 protein: CASSQYGQGTEAFF. Written as DNA, the CDR3 is TGCGCCAGCAGCCAATATGGCCAGGGCACTGAAGCTTTCTTT. This chain connects TRBV4-1 to TRBJ1-1; D might be TRBD1 (5 bases). The V gene's germline CDR1 is MGHRA and CDR2 YSYEKL. The CDR3 covers 14 residues. V dropped 2 bases and J dropped 4 bases, with 11 bases sitting between them.

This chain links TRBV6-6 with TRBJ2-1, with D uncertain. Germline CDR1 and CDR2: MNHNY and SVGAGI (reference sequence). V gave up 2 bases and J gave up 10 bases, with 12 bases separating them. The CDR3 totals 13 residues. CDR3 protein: CASSYPTPDEQFF. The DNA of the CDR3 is TGTGCCAGCAGTTACCCGACTCCCGACGAGCAGTTCTTC.

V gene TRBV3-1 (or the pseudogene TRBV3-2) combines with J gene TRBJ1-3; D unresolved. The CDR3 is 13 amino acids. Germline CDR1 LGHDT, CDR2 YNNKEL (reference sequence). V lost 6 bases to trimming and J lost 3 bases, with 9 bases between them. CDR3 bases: TGTGCCAGCAGTCCTTGGGTTGGAAACACCATATATTTT. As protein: CASSPWVGNTIYF.

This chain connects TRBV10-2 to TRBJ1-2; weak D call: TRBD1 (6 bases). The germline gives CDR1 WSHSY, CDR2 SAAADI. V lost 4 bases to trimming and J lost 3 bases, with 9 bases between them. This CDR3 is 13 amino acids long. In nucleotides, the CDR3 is TGCGCCAGCAGTGCTCAGGGGCACTATGGCTACACCTTC. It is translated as CASSAQGHYGYTF.

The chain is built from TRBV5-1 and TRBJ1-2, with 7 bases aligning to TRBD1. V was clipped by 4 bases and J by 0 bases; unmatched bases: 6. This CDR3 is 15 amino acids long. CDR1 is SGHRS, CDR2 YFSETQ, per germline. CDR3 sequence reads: CASSIGTVANYGYTF. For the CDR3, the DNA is TGCGCCAGCAGCATTGGGACAGTAGCTAACTATGGCTACACCTTC.

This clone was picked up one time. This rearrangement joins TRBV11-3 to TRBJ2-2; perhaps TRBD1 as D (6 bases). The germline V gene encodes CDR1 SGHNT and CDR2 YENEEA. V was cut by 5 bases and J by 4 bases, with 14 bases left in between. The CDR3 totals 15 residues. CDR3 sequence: CASSPNRAGTGELFF. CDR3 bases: TGTGCCAGCAGCCCCAACAGGGCGGGCACCGGGGAGCTGTTTTTT.

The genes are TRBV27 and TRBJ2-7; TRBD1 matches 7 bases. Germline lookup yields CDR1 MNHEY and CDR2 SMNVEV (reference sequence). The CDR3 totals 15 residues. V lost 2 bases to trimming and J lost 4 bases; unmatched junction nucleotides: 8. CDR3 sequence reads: CASSLVWDSYYEQYF. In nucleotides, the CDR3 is TGTGCCAGCAGTTTAGTTTGGGACAGTTATTACGAGCAGTACTTC.

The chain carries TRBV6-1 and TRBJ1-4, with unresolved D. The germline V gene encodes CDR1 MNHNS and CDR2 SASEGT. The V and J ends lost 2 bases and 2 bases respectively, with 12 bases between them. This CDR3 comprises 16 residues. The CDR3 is CASSEPPPGTNEKLFF. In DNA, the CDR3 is TGTGCCAGCAGTGAACCTCCGCCAGGCACTAATGAAAAACTGTTTTTT.

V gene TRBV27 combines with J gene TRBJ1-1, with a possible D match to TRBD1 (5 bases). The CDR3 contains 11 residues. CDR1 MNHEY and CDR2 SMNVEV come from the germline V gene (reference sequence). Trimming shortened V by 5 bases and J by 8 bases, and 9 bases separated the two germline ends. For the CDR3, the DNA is TGTGCCAGCAGTACCGGGACCGAAGCTTTCTTT. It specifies CASSTGTEAFF.

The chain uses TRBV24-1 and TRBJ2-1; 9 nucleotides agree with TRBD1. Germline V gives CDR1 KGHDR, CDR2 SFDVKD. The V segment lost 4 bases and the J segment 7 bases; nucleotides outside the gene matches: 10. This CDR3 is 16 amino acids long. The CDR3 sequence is CATSDYRQGGSNEQFF. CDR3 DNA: TGTGCCACCAGTGACTATCGACAGGGGGGCTCTAATGAGCAGTTCTTC.

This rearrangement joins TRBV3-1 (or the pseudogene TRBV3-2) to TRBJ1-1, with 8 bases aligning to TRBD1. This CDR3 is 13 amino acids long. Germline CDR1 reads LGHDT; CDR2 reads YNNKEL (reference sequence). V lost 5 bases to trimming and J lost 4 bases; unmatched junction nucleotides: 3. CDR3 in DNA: TGTGCCAGCAGCTACGGACAGGGCACTGAAGCTTTCTTT. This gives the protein CASSYGQGTEAFF.

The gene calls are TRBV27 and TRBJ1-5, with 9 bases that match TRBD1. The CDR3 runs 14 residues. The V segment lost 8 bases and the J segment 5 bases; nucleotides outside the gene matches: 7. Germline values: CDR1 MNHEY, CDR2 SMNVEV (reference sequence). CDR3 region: CASSDRGFHQPQHF. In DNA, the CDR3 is TGTGCCAGCTCGGACAGGGGTTTCCATCAGCCCCAGCATTTT.

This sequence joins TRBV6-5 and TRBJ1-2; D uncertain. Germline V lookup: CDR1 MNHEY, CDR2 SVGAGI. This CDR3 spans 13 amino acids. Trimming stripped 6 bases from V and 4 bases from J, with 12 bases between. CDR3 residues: CASSRGSSYGYTF. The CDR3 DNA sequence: TGTGCCAGCAGCCGCGGGAGCAGCTATGGCTACACCTTC.

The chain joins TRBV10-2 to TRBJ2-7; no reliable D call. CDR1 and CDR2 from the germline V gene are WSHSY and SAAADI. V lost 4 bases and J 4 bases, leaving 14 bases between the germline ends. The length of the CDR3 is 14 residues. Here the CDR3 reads CASSVNPEPYEQYF. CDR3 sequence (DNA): TGCGCCAGCAGTGTGAACCCCGAGCCATACGAGCAGTACTTC.

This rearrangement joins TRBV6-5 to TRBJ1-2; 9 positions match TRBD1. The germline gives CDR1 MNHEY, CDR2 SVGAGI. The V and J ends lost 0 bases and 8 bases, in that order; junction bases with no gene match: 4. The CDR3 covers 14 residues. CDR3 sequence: CASSYSTGGDGYTF. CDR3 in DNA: TGTGCCAGCAGTTACTCGACAGGGGGTGACGGCTACACCTTC.